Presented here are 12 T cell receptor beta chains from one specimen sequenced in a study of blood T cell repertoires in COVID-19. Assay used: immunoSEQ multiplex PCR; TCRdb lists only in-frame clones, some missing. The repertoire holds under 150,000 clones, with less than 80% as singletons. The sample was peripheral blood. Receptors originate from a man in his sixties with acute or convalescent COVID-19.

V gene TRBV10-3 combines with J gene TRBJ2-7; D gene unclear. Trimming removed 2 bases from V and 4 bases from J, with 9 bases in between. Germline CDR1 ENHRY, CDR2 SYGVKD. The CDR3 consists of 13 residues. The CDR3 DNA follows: TGTGCCATCAGTGAGCGGTCCCTTTACGAGCAGTACTTC. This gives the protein CAISERSLYEQYF.

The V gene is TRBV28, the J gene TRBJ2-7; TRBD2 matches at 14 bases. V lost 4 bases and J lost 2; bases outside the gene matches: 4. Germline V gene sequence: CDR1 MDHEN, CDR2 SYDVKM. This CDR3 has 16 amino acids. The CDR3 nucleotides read TGTGCCAGCAGTTCCCCGGGACTAGCGGGGGCCTACGAGCAGTACTTC. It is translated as CASSSPGLAGAYEQYF. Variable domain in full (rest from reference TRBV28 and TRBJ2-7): DVKVTQSSRYLVKRTGEKVFLECVQDMDHENMFWYRQDPGLGLRLIYFSYDVKMKEKGDIPEGYSVSREKKERFSLILESASTNQTSMYLCASSSPGLAGAYEQYFGPGTRLTVT.

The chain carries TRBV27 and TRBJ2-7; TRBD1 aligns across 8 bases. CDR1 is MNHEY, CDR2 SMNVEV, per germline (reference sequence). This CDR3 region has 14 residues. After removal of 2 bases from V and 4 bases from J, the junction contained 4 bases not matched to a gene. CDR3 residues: CASSLGQGIYEQYF. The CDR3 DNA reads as TGTGCCAGCAGTTTAGGACAGGGTATTTACGAGCAGTACTTC.

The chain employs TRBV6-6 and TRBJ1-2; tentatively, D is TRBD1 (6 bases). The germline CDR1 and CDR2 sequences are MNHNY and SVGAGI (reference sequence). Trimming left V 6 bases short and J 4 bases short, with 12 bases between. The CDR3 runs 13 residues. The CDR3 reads CASRAQGSYGYTF. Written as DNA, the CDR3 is TGTGCCAGCAGAGCACAGGGTAGCTATGGCTACACCTTC.

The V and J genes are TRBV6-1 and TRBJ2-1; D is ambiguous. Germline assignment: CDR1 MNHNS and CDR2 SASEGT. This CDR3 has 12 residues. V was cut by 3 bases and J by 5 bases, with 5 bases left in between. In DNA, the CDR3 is TGTGCCAGCAGTGAGAGAAACAATGAGCAGTTCTTC. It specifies CASSERNNEQFF.

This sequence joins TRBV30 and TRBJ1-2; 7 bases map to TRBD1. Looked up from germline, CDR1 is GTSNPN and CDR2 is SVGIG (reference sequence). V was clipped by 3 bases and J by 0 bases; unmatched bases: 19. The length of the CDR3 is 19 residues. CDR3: CAWSAIGLGQKSTNYGYTF. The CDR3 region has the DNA TGTGCCTGGAGCGCCATAGGGTTGGGACAGAAATCAACTAACTATGGCTACACCTTC.

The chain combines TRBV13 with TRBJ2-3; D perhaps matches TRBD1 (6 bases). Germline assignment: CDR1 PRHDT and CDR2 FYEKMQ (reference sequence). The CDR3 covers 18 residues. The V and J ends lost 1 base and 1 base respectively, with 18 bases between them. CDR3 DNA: TGTGCCAGCAGCTTAGCCCTGGGCAGGGGTGAGGGCACAGATACGCAGTATTTT. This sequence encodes CASSLALGRGEGTDTQYF.

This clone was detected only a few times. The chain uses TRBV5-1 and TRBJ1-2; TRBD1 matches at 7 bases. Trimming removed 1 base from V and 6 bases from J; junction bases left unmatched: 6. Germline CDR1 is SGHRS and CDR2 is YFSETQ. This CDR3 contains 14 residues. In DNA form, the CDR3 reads TGCGCCAGCAGCTTGAGTCAGGGGGTCGATGGCTACACCTTC. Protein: CASSLSQGVDGYTF.

The CDR3 sequence: CASSGGQARYTF. In DNA, the CDR3 is TGTGCCAGCAGCGGGGGACAGGCACGCTACACCTTC. V usage is TRBV6-5 and J usage is TRBJ1-2, with 8 bases matching TRBD1. This CDR3 region has 12 residues. Germline lookup yields CDR1 MNHEY and CDR2 SVGAGI. V was clipped by 6 bases and J by 9 bases; unmatched bases: 6.

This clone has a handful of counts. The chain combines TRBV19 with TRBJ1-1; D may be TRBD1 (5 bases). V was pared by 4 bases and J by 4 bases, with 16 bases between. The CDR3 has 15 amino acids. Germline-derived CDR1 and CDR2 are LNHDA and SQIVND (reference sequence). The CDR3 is CASSRGLVSSTEAFF. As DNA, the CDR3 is TGTGCCAGTAGTAGGGGACTTGTCAGTTCCACTGAAGCTTTCTTT.

CDR3 residues: CASSTQGQMNTEAFF. The CDR3 bases are TGCGCCAGCAGCACACAGGGGCAAATGAACACTGAAGCTTTCTTT. The chain links TRBV5-1 to TRBJ1-1; 7 nucleotides line up with TRBD1. Germline trimming cut 4 bases from V and 0 bases from J; bases unmatched to any gene: 6. Germline values: CDR1 SGHRS, CDR2 YFSETQ. This CDR3 region has 15 residues.

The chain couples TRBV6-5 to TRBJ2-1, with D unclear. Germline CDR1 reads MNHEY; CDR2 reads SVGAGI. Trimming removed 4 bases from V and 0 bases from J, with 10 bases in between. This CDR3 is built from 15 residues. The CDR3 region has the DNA TGTGCCAGCAGTTTCAACAGAGTCTCCTACAATGAGCAGTTCTTC. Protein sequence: CASSFNRVSYNEQFF.